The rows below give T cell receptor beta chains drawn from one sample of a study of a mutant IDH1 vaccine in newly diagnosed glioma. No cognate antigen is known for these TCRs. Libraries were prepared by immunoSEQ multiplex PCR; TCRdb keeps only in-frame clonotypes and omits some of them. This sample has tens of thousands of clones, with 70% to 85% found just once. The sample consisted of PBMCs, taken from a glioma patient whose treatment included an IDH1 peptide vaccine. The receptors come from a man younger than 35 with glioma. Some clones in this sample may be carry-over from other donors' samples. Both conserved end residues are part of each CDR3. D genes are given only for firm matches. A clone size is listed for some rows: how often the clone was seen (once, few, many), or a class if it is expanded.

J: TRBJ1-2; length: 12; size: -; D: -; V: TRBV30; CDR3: CAFDRDFYGYTF; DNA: TGTGCCTTTGACAGAGACTTCTATGGCTACACCTTC
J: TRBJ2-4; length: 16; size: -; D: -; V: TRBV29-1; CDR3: CSVGAGGGRAKNIQYF; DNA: TGCAGCGTTGGGGCAGGGGGCGGGAGAGCCAAAAACATTCAGTACTTC
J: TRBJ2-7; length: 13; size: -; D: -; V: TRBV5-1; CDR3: CASSLVVKGEQYF; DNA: TGCGCCAGCAGCTTGGTTGTAAAAGGTGAGCAGTACTTC
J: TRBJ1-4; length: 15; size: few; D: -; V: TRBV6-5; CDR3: CASSSTGVPGEKLFF; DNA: TGTGCCAGCAGTTCCACGGGAGTCCCGGGGGAAAAACTGTTTTTT
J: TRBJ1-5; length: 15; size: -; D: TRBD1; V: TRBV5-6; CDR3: CASSSGQYSNQPQHF; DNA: TGTGCCAGCAGCTCGGGACAGTATAGCAATCAGCCCCAGCATTTT
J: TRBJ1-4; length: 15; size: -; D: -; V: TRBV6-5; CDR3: CASTPTRGNYEKLFF; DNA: TGTGCCAGCACCCCTACGCGGGGGAATTATGAAAAACTGTTTTTT
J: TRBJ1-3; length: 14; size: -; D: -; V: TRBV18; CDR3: CASSPPPQGNTIYF; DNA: TGTGCCAGCTCACCACCCCCACAGGGAAACACCATATATTTT
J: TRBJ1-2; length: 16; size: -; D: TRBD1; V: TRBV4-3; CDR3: CASSQGRTGRDYGYTF; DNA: TGCGCCAGCAGCCAAGGAAGGACAGGGAGAGACTATGGCTACACCTTC
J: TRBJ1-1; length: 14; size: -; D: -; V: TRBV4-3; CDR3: CASSPSALPTEAFF; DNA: TGCGCCAGCAGCCCGAGTGCGCTCCCGACTGAAGCTTTCTTT
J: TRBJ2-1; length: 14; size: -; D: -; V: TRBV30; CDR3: CACPVRGSNNEQFF; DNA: TGTGCCTGTCCCGTCAGGGGCTCCAACAATGAGCAGTTCTTC
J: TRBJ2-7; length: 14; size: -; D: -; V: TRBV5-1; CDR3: CASSRGREVHEQYF; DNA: TGCGCCAGCAGCCGGGGAAGGGAGGTGCACGAGCAGTACTTC
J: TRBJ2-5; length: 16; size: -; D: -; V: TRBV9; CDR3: CASSVRPSPKQETQYF; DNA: TGTGCCAGCAGCGTTCGTCCCAGCCCCAAGCAAGAGACCCAGTACTTC
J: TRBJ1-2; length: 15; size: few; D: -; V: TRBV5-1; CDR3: CASSYSAGLSYGYTF; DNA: TGCGCCAGCAGTTACAGCGCAGGGCTTTCCTATGGCTACACCTTC
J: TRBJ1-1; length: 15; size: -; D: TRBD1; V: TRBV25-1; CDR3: CASSEGTGLNTEAFF; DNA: TGTGCCAGCAGTGAGGGGACAGGATTGAACACTGAAGCTTTCTTT
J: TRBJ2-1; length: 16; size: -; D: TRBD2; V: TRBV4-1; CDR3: CASSLQLAGGFNEQFF; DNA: TGCGCCAGCAGCCTCCAACTAGCGGGAGGTTTCAATGAGCAGTTCTTC
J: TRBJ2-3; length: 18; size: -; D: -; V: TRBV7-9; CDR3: CASSSPLDQGFGTDTQYF; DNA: TGTGCCAGCAGCTCACCACTTGATCAGGGATTCGGCACAGATACGCAGTATTTT
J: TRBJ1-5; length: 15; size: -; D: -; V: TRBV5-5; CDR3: CASSLGHLSNQPQHF; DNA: TGTGCCAGCAGCCTGGGACATCTTAGCAATCAGCCCCAGCATTTT
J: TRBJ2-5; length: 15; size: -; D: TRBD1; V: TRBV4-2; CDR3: CASSPPGQGKETQYF; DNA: TGTGCCAGCAGCCCTCCGGGACAGGGAAAAGAGACCCAGTACTTC
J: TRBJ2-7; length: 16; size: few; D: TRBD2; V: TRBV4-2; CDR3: CASSHTGTSSSYEQYF; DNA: TGTGCCAGCAGCCACACAGGGACTAGCAGCTCCTACGAGCAGTACTTC
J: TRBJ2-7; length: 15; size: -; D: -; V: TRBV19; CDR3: CASSPRGLSSYEQYF; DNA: TGTGCCAGTAGCCCCAGGGGCTTGAGCTCCTACGAGCAGTACTTC
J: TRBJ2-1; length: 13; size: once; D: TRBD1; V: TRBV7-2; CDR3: CASSLDRENEQFF; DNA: TGTGCCAGCAGCTTGGACAGGGAGAATGAGCAGTTCTTC
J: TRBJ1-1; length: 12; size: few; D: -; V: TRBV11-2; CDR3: CASSLGSDEAFF; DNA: TGTGCCAGCAGCTTAGGGTCCGATGAAGCTTTCTTT
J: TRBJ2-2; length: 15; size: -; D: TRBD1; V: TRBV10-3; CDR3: CAISTGTGVIRELFF; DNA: TGTGCCATCAGTACCGGGACAGGGGTTATCAGGGAGCTGTTTTTT
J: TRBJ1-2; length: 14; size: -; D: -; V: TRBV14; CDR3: CASSQARGAYGYTF; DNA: TGTGCCAGCAGCCAGGCTCGGGGGGCGTATGGCTACACCTTC
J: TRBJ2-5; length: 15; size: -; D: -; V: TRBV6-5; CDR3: CASSYSDRVQETQYF; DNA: TGTGCCAGCAGTTATTCCGACAGAGTACAAGAGACCCAGTACTTC
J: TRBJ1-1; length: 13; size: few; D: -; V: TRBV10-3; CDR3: CAITSRGNTEAFF; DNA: TGTGCCATCACAAGCAGGGGGAACACTGAAGCTTTCTTT
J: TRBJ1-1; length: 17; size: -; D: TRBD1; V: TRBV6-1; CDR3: CASSGPGGSRRNTEAFF; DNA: TGTGCCAGCAGTGGCCCAGGGGGCTCCCGCCGAAACACTGAAGCTTTCTTT
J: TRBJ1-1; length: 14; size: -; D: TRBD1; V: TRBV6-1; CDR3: CASLYTQGVTEAFF; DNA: TGTGCCAGCTTGTATACACAGGGGGTTACTGAAGCTTTCTTT
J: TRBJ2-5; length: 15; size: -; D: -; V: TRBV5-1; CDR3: CASSPIRGGQETQYF; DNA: TGCGCCAGCAGCCCGATCAGGGGAGGCCAAGAGACCCAGTACTTC
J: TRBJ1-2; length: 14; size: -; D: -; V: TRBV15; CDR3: CATSRGQSNYGYTF; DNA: TGTGCCACCAGCAGAGGACAGTCGAACTATGGCTACACCTTC
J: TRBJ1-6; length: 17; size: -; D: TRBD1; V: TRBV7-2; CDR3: CASSRQVGQGVNSPLHF; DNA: TGTGCCAGCAGCAGACAGGTCGGGCAGGGGGTTAATTCACCCCTCCACTTT
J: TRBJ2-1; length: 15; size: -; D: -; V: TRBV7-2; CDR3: CASSFERASYNEQFF; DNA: TGTGCCAGCAGCTTTGAGAGGGCCTCCTACAATGAGCAGTTCTTC
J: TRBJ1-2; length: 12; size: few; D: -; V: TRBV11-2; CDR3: CASSLYNYGYTF; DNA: TGTGCCAGCAGCTTATACAACTATGGCTACACCTTC
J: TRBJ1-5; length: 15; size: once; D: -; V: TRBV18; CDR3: CASSPPRESNQPQHF; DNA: TGTGCCAGCTCACCCCCCAGGGAAAGCAATCAGCCCCAGCATTTT
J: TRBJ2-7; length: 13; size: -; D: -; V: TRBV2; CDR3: CASSWAPSYEQYF; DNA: TGTGCCAGCAGCTGGGCACCCTCCTACGAGCAGTACTTC
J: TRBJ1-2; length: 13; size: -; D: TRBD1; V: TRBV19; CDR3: CASSMDRRYGYTF; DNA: TGTGCCAGTAGTATGGACAGGAGGTATGGCTACACCTTC
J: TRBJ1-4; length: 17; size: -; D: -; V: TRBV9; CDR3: CASSVGVFRGDNEKLFF; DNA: TGTGCCAGCAGCGTAGGCGTATTCCGTGGGGATAATGAAAAACTGTTTTTT
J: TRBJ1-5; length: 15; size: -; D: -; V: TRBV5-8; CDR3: CASTPRGYGNQPQHF; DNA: TGTGCCAGCACCCCACGGGGATACGGCAATCAGCCCCAGCATTTT
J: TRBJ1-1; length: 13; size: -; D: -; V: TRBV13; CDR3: CASSLTDRYGAFF; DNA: TGTGCCAGCAGCTTAACAGACAGATACGGAGCTTTCTTT
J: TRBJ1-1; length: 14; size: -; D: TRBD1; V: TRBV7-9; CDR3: CASTLDRAYTEAFF; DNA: TGTGCCAGCACTCTCGACAGGGCCTACACTGAAGCTTTCTTT
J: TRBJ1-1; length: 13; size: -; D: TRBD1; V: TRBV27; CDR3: CASRQGADTEAFF; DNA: TGTGCCAGCAGGCAGGGGGCGGATACTGAAGCTTTCTTT
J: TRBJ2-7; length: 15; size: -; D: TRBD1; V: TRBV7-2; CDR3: CASSSTPGQGYEQYF; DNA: TGTGCCAGCAGCTCCACACCGGGACAGGGTTACGAGCAGTACTTC
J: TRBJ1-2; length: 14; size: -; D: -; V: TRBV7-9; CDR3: CASSLADRNYGYTF; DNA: TGTGCCAGCAGCTTAGCTGATAGGAACTATGGCTACACCTTC
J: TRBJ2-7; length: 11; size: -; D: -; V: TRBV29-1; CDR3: CSAGTPREQYF; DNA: TGCAGCGCTGGGACCCCCCGGGAGCAGTACTTC
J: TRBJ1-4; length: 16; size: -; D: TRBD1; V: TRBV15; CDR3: CATSRDQRGRGEKLFF; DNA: TGTGCCACCAGCAGAGATCAGAGGGGGCGGGGTGAAAAACTGTTTTTT
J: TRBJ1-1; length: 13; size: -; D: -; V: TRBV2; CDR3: CASSLRVNTEAFF; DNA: TGTGCCAGCAGTTTAAGAGTGAACACTGAAGCTTTCTTT
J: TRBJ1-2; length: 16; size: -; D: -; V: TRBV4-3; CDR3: CASSQGSPGSNYGYTF; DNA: TGCGCCAGCAGCCAAGGGTCCCCTGGCTCTAACTATGGCTACACCTTC
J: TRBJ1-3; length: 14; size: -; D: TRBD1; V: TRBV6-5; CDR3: CASSVDRAGNTIYF; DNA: TGTGCCAGCAGTGTGGACAGGGCTGGAAACACCATATATTTT
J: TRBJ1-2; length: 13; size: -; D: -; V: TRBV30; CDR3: CAWQRGTNYGYTF; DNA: TGTGCCTGGCAAAGGGGGACTAACTATGGCTACACCTTC
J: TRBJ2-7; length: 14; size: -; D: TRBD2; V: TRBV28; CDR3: CASTQGLAGFEQYF; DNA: TGTGCCAGCACCCAGGGACTAGCGGGCTTCGAGCAGTACTTC
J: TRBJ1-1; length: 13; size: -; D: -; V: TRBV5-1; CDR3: CASSLEGTGGAFF; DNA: TGCGCCAGCAGCTTGGAGGGGACGGGGGGAGCTTTCTTT
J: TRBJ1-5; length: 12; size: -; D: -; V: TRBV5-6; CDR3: CASSRADQPQHF; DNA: TGTGCCAGCAGCCGAGCGGACCAGCCCCAGCATTTT
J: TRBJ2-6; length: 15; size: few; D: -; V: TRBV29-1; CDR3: CSVIPHESGANVLTF; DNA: TGCAGCGTCATCCCCCATGAGTCTGGGGCCAACGTCCTGACTTTC